These 26 T cell receptor beta chains originate from one sample sequenced in a study of patients and donors after allogeneic stem cell transplantation. MiXCR was run by TCRdb on the RT-PCR reads, yielding one entry per CDR3 protein. The sample carries tens of thousands of distinct CDR3 sequences, roughly 38% recorded once. The specimen was blood, either unsorted or a sorted T cell fraction (not recorded which). These receptors all come from a human donor who was either an allogeneic HSCT recipient or a stem cell or donor lymphocyte infusion donor (not recorded which). It is not recorded whose cells these are; they may come from a transplant donor.

J is TRBJ1-1 and V is TRBV20-1; tentatively, D is TRBD1 (6 bases). The CDR3 loop spans 13 amino acids. CDR1 is DFQATT and CDR2 is SNEGSKA in the germline V gene (reference sequence). Between the trimmed V and J ends, which lost 6 bases and 3 bases, there was a span of 14 bases. CDR3 nucleotide sequence: TGCAGTGCCTTGACAGGTTTTGACACTGAAGCTTTCTTT. Amino acid sequence: CSALTGFDTEAFF.

The rearrangement joins TRBV9 to TRBJ2-7; the match to TRBD1 covers 9 bases. The CDR3 is 14 amino acids. The germline V gene encodes CDR1 SGDLS and CDR2 YYNGEE. J gave up 4 bases and V 4 bases, and 6 bases lay outside the gene matches. This CDR3 reads CASSPDRGGYEQYF. For the CDR3, the DNA is TGTGCCAGCAGCCCGGACAGGGGTGGGTACGAGCAGTACTTC.

This clonotype was counted many times. This chain joins TRBV7-9 and TRBJ1-1, with a weak D call TRBD1 (6 bases). Germline V gene data show CDR1 as SEHNR and CDR2 as FQNEAQ (reference sequence). V shed 3 bases and J shed 5 bases, with 10 bases lying between them. The CDR3 length is 13 residues. The DNA of the CDR3 is TGTGCCAGCAGCTTGACAGGAGGAACTGAAGCTTTCTTT. The encoded protein is CASSLTGGTEAFF.

The chain combines TRBV4-3 with TRBJ1-6; no reliable D call. The CDR3 is 17 residues long. Germline V gene sequence: CDR1 LGHNA, CDR2 YSLEER. Trimming left V 0 bases short and J 3 bases short, with 12 bases between. The CDR3 DNA is TGCGCCAGCAGCCAAGATTATGACTCCCGCTATAATTCACCCCTCCACTTT. Its protein product is CASSQDYDSRYNSPLHF.

This clonotype was counted only a few times. V gene TRBV7-9 combines with J gene TRBJ2-1; D is perhaps TRBD2 (6 bases). Germline values: CDR1 SEHNR, CDR2 FQNEAQ (reference sequence). V was trimmed by 8 bases and J by 8 bases, leaving 22 bases between them. The CDR3 length is 15 residues. CDR3: CASGSGGALLDEQFF. DNA of the CDR3: TGTGCCAGCGGGTCCGGAGGGGCCCTCTTGGATGAGCAGTTCTTC.

The V gene is TRBV7-6, the J gene TRBJ2-1; 7 bases agree with TRBD1. The trim removed 6 bases at V and 9 bases at J, leaving 8 bases unmatched. The CDR3 spans 13 residues. From germline, CDR1 is SGHVS and CDR2 FNYEAQ. Written as DNA, the CDR3 is TGTGCCAGCAGAGCCTTACAGGGGACTGAGCAGTTCTTC. It specifies CASRALQGTEQFF. Filled out from reference TRBV7-6 and TRBJ2-1, the complete variable domain reads GAGVSQSPRYKVTKRGQDVALRCDPISGHVSLYWYRQALGQGPEFLTYFNYEAQQDKSGLPNDRFSAERPEGSISTLTIQRTEQRDSAMYRCASRALQGTEQFFGPGTRLTVL.

This clonotype was detected only a few times. This chain links TRBV12-3 or TRBV12-4 with TRBJ2-2; the D is unclear. V dropped 2 bases and J dropped 7 bases, with 8 bases sitting between them. This CDR3 is 13 amino acids long. CDR3 residues: CASSLSGLGELFF. The DNA of the CDR3 is TGTGCCAGCAGTTTATCAGGTCTCGGGGAGCTGTTTTTT.

This clonotype was picked up one time. For the CDR3, the DNA is TGTGCCAGCAGTGAAGTTTGGGGGGGCACAGATACGCAGTATTTT. This translates into CASSEVWGGTDTQYF. The rearrangement links TRBV6-1 to TRBJ2-3; possibly TRBD2 for D (6 bases). V was cut by 1 base and J by 1 base, with 9 bases left in between. The CDR3 spans 15 residues. The germline CDR1 and CDR2 sequences are MNHNS and SASEGT.

This clonotype occurred a few times. This chain's CDR3 is CASSRGQDNGYTF. The CDR3 coding sequence is TGTGCCAGCAGCCGGGGACAGGACAATGGCTACACCTTC. The chain couples TRBV7-9 to TRBJ1-2; 8 bases align to TRBD1. Germline CDR1 reads SEHNR; CDR2 reads FQNEAQ (reference sequence). The V and J ends lost 5 bases and 6 bases, in that order; junction bases with no gene match: 5. This CDR3 contains 13 residues.

The chain employs TRBV7-9 and TRBJ1-3, with D possibly being TRBD1 (5 bases). The CDR3 has 16 amino acids. CDR1 SEHNR and CDR2 FQNEAQ come from the germline V gene (reference sequence). V dropped 5 bases and J dropped 0 bases, with 14 bases sitting between them. The CDR3 loop reads CASSPRGDSSGNTIYF. In nucleotides, the CDR3 is TGTGCCAGCAGCCCCCGGGGCGACAGCTCTGGAAACACCATATATTTT.

This clonotype has only a few counts. J is TRBJ1-3 and V is TRBV7-2; D possibly corresponds to TRBD1 (6 bases). CDR3 length equals 14 residues. V gave up 6 bases and J gave up 2 bases, with 11 bases separating them. Germline-derived CDR1 and CDR2 are SGHTA and FQGNSA. CDR3 nucleotide sequence: TGTGCCAGCAGGACACAGGGCGCTGGAAACACCATATATTTT. Residues: CASRTQGAGNTIYF. The full variable domain, its missing parts supplied by reference TRBV7-2 and TRBJ1-3, is GAGVSQSPSNKVTEKGKDVELRCDPISGHTALYWYRQSLGQGLEFLIYFQGNSAPDKSGLPSDRFSAERTGGSVSTLTIQRTQQEDSAVYLCASRTQGAGNTIYFGEGSWLTVV.

The CDR3, as DNA: TGTGCCAGCAGTCCAGGGGCTAACTATGGCTACACCTTC. It codes for CASSPGANYGYTF. This chain uses TRBV12-3 or TRBV12-4 with TRBJ1-2, with D perhaps matching TRBD1 (6 bases). The CDR3 sequence is 13 residues long. Trimming removed 5 bases from V and 0 bases from J, with 7 bases in between.

J is TRBJ2-1 and V is TRBV3-1; 7 bases align to TRBD2. Germline V lookup: CDR1 LGHDT, CDR2 YNNKEL (reference sequence). The CDR3 consists of 17 residues. With 1 base clipped from V and 8 bases from J, the junction kept 14 bases outside the gene matches. CDR3 nucleotide sequence: TGTGCCAGCAGCCAAGTGTGGGACTATGAACACCGCGATGAGCAGTTCTTC. Translated: CASSQVWDYEHRDEQFF.

This clonotype was seen a few times. The CDR3 reads CASSLFRGTTNYGYTF. CDR3 nucleotides: TGTGCCAGCAGCTTGTTTAGGGGGACAACTAACTATGGCTACACCTTC. The rearrangement uses TRBV27 and TRBJ1-2; weak D call: TRBD1 (6 bases). The germline gives CDR1 MNHEY, CDR2 SMNVEV (reference sequence). This CDR3 has 16 residues. V was shortened by 6 bases and J by 0 bases, with 17 bases between the two germline ends.

This clonotype was observed a handful of times. The junction and the germline gene differ at one end; a read error may be behind it. This chain joins TRBV10-3 and TRBJ2-5; 7 nucleotides agree with TRBD2. Per germline, CDR1 ENHRY and CDR2 SYGVKD. The CDR3 contains 14 residues. The CDR3 nucleotides are TGTGCCATCAGTGAGTCTGTAGAAAGAAGCGGGGAAAACTTC. The encoded protein is CAISESVERSGENF.

The V call is TRBV6-6, the J call TRBJ2-1, with TRBD2 matching 9 bases. This CDR3 region has 14 residues. Trimming took 1 base from V and 6 from J; bases not matched to a gene: 1. Germline CDR1 MNHNY, CDR2 SVGAGI (reference sequence). The CDR3 here is CASSYLTSGNEQFF. DNA for the CDR3: TGTGCCAGCAGTTACTTGACTAGCGGCAATGAGCAGTTCTTC.

Only a few counts were recorded for this clonotype. The J gene is TRBJ2-5, the V gene TRBV11-2; D gene ambiguous. Germline V gives CDR1 SGHAT, CDR2 FQNNGV. The CDR3 has 14 residues. Trimming took 7 bases from V and 3 from J, leaving 15 bases between them. CDR3 nucleotides: TGTGCCAGCACCCTATTGACTGGAAAAGAGACCCAGTACTTC. This gives the protein CASTLLTGKETQYF. The full variable domain, rest sourced from reference TRBV11-2 and TRBJ2-5, is EAGVAQSPRYKIIEKRQSVAFWCNPISGHATLYWYQQILGQGPKLLIQFQNNGVVDDSQLPKDRFSAERLKGVDSTLKIQPAKLEDSAVYLCASTLLTGKETQYFGPGTRLLVL.

The chain's CDR3 is CSARDESSTDTQYF. For the CDR3, the DNA is TGCAGTGCTAGAGATGAATCTAGCACAGATACGCAGTATTTT. The rearrangement links TRBV20-1 to TRBJ2-3; D remains unclear. CDR3 length equals 14 residues. V dropped 0 bases and J dropped 0 bases, with 7 bases sitting between them. CDR1 DFQATT and CDR2 SNEGSKA come from the germline V gene (reference sequence).

V is TRBV7-8 and J is TRBJ1-1; no clear D gene. V was shortened by 5 bases and J by 5 bases, with 12 bases between the two germline ends. Germline V lookup: CDR1 SGHVS, CDR2 FQNEAQ. CDR3 length: 13 amino acids. CDR3 sequence (DNA): TGTGCCAGCAGCCCTCCACGGGTAACTGAAGCTTTCTTT. As protein: CASSPPRVTEAFF.

This clonotype was counted a few times. V and J are TRBV24-1 and TRBJ2-3; weak D call: TRBD1 (6 bases). The length of the CDR3 is 12 residues. The V gene's germline CDR1 is KGHDR and CDR2 SFDVKD. Trimming shortened V by 11 bases and J by 11 bases, and 19 bases separated the two germline ends. CDR3 sequence reads: CAIRDNNQGQYF. The DNA for the CDR3 is TGTGCCATAAGGGACAATAACCAGGGGCAGTATTTT.

This clonotype was counted between two and nine times. The V gene is TRBV7-9, the J gene TRBJ2-3; the D is unclear. The germline V gene encodes CDR1 SEHNR and CDR2 FQNEAQ (reference sequence). The CDR3 extends over 15 amino acids. Trimming pared 1 base from V and 2 bases from J, leaving 10 bases between. CDR3 nucleotide sequence: TGTGCCAGCAGCTTAGGGTTTATTCTCACAGATACGCAGTATTTT. Protein: CASSLGFILTDTQYF.

This clonotype was seen a handful of times. V gene TRBV24-1 combines with J gene TRBJ1-1, with TRBD1 as a possible D gene (6 bases). This CDR3 has 12 residues. CDR1 is KGHDR and CDR2 is SFDVKD in the germline V gene. The V end was cut by 1 base, the J end by 9 bases, with 8 bases between. CDR3 DNA sequence: TGTGCCACCAGTGATTTTACAGGGAAAGCTTTCTTT. Protein product: CATSDFTGKAFF.

This clonotype occurred a few times. The rearrangement uses TRBV20-1 and TRBJ1-4; D not certain. Trimming removed 0 bases at V and 8 bases at J, with 13 bases between. The CDR3 has 14 residues. Germline CDR1 reads DFQATT; CDR2 reads SNEGSKA (reference sequence). The CDR3 spells CSAREGSTREKLFF. CDR3 nucleotides: TGCAGTGCTAGAGAGGGCAGTACACGGGAAAAACTGTTTTTT.

The chain combines TRBV7-6 with TRBJ1-1, with D possibly TRBD1 on 5 matching bases. From germline, CDR1 is SGHVS and CDR2 FNYEAQ. The CDR3 totals 16 residues. With 5 bases removed from V and 0 bases from J, the gap between germline ends came to 16 bases. CDR3 amino acids: CASSARPRDVNTEAFF. The CDR3 bases are TGTGCCAGCAGCGCCCGTCCCAGGGACGTGAACACTGAAGCTTTCTTT.

This clonotype was counted between two and nine times. V is TRBV27 and J is TRBJ1-5; the match to TRBD1 covers 8 bases. The CDR3 runs to 15 residues. With 6 bases clipped from V and 4 bases from J, the junction kept 8 bases outside the gene matches. Germline CDR1 MNHEY, CDR2 SMNVEV (reference sequence). CDR3 residues: CASSPDRVGNQPQHF. The DNA for the CDR3 is TGTGCCAGCAGCCCGGACAGGGTGGGGAATCAGCCCCAGCATTTT.

The V gene is TRBV6-2 or TRBV6-3, the J gene TRBJ1-6; D is uncertain. Germline CDR1 reads MNHEY; CDR2 reads SVGEGT. Deletions cut 6 bases from V and 6 bases from J, with 3 bases between. The CDR3 length is 11 residues. The CDR3 DNA sequence: TGTGCCAGCAGCTTTAATTCACCCCTCCACTTT. Translating it yields CASSFNSPLHF.